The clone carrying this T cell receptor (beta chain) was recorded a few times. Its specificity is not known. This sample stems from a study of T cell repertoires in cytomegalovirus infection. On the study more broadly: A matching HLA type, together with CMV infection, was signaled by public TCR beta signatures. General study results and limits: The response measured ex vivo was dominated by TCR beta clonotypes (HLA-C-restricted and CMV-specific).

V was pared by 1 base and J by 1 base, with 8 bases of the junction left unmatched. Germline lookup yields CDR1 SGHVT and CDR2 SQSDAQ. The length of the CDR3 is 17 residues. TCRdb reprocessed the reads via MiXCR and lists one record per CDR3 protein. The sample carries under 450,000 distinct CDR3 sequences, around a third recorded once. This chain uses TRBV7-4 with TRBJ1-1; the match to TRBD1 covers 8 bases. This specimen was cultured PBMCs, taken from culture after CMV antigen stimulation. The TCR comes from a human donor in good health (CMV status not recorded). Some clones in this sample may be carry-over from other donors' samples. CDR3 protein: CASSLVRRQGKNTEAFF. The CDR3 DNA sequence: TGTGCCAGCAGCTTAGTTCGGAGACAGGGGAAGAACACTGAAGCTTTCTTT.